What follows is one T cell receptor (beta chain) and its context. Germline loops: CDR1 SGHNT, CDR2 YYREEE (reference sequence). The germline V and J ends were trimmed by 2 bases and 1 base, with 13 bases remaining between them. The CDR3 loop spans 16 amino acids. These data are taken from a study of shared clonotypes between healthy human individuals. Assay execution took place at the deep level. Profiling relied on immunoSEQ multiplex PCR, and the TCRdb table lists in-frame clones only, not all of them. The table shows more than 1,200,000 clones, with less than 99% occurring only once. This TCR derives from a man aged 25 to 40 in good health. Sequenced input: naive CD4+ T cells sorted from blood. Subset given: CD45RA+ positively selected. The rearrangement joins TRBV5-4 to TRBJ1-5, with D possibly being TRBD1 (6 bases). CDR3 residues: CASSFQGGGSNQPQHF. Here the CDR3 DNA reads TGTGCCAGCAGCTTTCAAGGGGGGGGGAGCAATCAGCCCCAGCATTTT.